This entry is about one T cell receptor (beta chain). Its antigen remains unknown. This sample was taken from a study of cytomegalovirus exposure and HLA in healthy donors. Study as a whole: The same platform used for the approximately 670 first-cohort repertoires was also used for the 120 or so validation repertoires, as a later analysis reported. General study points: It was fewer than 200 TCR beta chains that were listed as cytomegalovirus-associated. A subsequent analysis found that TCR clusters from the first cohort also tended to co-occur in the 120 or so validation repertoires, with about 95% of cluster scores above 0.

This CDR3 has 14 amino acids. Trimming stripped 6 bases from V and 7 bases from J, with 16 bases between. In germline, CDR1 is MNHNS, CDR2 SASEGT. Repertoires were generated with immunoSEQ multiplex PCR, while TCRdb's copy carries only in-frame clones and drops some. Here the sample spans some 150,000 clones, about 87% being singletons. Separation from the approximately 660-subject first cohort characterized the roughly 130-subject validation cohort, to which the donors belonged. The sample taken for sequencing was PBMCs. The chain recombines TRBV6-1 with TRBJ1-5, with TRBD1 as a possible D gene (6 bases). This receptor was identified in a man younger than 30 in good health and CMV-seropositive. The CDR3 here is CASRVLTGKQPQHF. For the CDR3, the DNA is TGTGCCAGCAGGGTATTAACAGGGAAACAGCCCCAGCATTTT.